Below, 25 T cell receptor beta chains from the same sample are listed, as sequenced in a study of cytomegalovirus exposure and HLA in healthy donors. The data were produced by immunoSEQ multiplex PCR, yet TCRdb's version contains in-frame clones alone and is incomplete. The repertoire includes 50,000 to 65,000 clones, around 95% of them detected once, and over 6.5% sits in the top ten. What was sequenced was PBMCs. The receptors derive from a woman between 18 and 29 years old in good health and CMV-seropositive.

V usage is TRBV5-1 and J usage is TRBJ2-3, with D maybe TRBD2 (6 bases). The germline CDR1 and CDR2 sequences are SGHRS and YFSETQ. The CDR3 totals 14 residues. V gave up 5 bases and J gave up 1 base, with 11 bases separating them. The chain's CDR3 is CASRSTGGTDTQYF. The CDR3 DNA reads TGCGCCAGCAGAAGTACGGGGGGCACAGATACGCAGTATTTT.

This CDR3 reads CASSETRSNQPQHF. CDR3 DNA: TGTGCCAGCAGTGAGACACGAAGCAATCAGCCCCAGCATTTT. The chain uses TRBV2 and TRBJ1-5; D unclear. V lost 3 bases and J lost 1, with 7 bases in between. Germline-derived CDR1 and CDR2 are SNHLY and FYNNEI. The length of the CDR3 is 14 residues.

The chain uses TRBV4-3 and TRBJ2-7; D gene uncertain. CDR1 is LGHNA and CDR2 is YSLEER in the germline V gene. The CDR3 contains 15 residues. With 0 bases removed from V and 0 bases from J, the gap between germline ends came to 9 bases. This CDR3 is CASSQEHGSSYEQYF. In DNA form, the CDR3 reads TGCGCCAGCAGCCAAGAGCACGGTAGCTCCTACGAGCAGTACTTC.

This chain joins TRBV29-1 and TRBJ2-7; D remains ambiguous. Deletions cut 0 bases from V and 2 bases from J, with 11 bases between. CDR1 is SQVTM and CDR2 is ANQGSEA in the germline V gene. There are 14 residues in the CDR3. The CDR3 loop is CSVEEESSAYEQYF. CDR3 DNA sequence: TGCAGCGTTGAAGAGGAGTCATCAGCCTACGAGCAGTACTTC.

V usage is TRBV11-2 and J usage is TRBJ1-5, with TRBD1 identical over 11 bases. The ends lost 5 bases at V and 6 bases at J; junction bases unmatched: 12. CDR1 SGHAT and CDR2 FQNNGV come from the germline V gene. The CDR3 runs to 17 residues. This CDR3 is CASSLGTGTGGGQPQHF. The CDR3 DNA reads TGTGCCAGCAGCCTGGGTACCGGGACAGGGGGAGGTCAGCCCCAGCATTTT.

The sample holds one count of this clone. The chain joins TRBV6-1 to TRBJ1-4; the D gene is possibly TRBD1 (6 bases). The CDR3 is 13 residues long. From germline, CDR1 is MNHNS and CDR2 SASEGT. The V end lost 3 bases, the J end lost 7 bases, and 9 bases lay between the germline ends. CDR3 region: CASSDRGGEKLFF. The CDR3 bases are TGTGCCAGCAGTGACAGGGGCGGTGAAAAACTGTTTTTT.

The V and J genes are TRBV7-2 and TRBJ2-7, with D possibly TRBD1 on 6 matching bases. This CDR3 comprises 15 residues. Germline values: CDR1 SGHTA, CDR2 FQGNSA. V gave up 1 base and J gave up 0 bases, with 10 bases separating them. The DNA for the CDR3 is TGTGCCAGCAGCTTAGGAGGCAGGGGCTCCTACGAGCAGTACTTC. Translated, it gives CASSLGGRGSYEQYF.

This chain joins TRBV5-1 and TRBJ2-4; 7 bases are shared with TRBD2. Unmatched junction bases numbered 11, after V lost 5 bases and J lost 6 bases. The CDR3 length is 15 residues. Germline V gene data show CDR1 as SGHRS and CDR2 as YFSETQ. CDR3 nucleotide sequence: TGCGCCAGCAGGGCTAGCGGTGCTGCGGGAAACATTCAGTACTTC. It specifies CASRASGAAGNIQYF.

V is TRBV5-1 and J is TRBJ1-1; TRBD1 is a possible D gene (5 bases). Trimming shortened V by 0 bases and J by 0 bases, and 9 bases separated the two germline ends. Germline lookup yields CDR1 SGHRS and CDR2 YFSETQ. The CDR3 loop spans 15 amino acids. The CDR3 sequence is CASSLGRGMNTEAFF. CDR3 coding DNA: TGCGCCAGCAGCTTGGGTCGGGGGATGAACACTGAAGCTTTCTTT.

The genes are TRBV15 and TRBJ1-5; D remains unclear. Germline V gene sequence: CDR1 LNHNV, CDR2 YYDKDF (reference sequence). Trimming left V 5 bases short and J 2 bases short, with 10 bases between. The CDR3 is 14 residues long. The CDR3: CATSARAGNQPQHF. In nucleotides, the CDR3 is TGTGCCACCAGCGCCCGAGCGGGCAATCAGCCCCAGCATTTT.

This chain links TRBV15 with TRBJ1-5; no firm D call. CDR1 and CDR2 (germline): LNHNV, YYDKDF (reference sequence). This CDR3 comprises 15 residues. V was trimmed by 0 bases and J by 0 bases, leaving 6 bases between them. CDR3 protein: CATSRDSGSNQPQHF. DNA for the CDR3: TGTGCCACCAGCAGAGATTCCGGTAGCAATCAGCCCCAGCATTTT.

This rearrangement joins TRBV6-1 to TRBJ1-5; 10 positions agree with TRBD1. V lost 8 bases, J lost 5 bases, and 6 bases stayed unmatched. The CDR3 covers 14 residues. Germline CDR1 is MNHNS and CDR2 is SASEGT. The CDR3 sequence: CASQGQGLYQPQHF. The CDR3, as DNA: TGTGCCAGCCAGGGACAGGGGCTATATCAGCCCCAGCATTTT.

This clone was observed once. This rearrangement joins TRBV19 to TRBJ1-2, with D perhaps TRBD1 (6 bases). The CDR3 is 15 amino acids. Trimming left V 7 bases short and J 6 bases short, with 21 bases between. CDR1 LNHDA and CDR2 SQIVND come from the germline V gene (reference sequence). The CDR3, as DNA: TGTGCCAGTAATCGGAATGACAACAGGGCAAATGGCTACACCTTC. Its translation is CASNRNDNRANGYTF.

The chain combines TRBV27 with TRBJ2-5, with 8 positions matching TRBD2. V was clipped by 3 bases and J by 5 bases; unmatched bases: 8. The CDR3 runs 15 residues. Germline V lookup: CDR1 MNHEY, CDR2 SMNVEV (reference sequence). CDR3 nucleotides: TGTGCCAGCAGTTTGAGCGGGGGAGGTAGGGAGACCCAGTACTTC. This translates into CASSLSGGGRETQYF.

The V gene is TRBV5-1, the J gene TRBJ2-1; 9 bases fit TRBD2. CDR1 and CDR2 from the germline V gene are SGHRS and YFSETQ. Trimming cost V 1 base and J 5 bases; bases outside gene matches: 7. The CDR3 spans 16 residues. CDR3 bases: TGCGCCAGCAGCTTGCTGGCGGGAGGGAACAACAATGAGCAGTTCTTC. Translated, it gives CASSLLAGGNNNEQFF.

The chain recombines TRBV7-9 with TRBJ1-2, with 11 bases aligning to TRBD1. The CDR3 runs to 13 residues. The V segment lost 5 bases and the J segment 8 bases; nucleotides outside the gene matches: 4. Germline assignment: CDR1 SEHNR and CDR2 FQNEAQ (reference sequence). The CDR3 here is CASSEGQGDGYTF. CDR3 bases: TGTGCCAGCAGCGAGGGACAGGGGGACGGCTACACCTTC.

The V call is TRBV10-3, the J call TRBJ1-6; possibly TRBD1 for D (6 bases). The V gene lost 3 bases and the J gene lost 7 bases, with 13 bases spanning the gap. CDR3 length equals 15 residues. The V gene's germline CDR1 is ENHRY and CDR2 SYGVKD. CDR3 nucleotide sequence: TGTGCCATCAGTGACCGAGGACAGCCCAATTCACCCCTCCACTTT. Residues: CAISDRGQPNSPLHF.

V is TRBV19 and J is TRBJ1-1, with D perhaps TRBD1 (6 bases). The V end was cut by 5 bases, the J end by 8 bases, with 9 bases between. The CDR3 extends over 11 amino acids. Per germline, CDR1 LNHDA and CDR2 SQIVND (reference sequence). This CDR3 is CASSLGQEAFF. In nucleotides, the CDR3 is TGTGCCAGTAGTCTCGGACAGGAAGCTTTCTTT.

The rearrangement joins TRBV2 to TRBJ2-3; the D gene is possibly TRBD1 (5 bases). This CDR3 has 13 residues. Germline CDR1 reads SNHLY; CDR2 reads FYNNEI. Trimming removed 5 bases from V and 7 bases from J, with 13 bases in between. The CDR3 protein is CASSSQGLNTQYF. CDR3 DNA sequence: TGTGCCAGCAGTAGCCAGGGCCTTAATACGCAGTATTTT.

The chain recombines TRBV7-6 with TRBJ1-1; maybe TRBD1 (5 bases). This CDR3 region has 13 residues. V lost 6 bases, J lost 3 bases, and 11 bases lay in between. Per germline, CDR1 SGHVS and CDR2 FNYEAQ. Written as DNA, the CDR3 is TGTGCCAGCAGGGACATAGGGGACACTGAAGCTTTCTTT. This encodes CASRDIGDTEAFF.

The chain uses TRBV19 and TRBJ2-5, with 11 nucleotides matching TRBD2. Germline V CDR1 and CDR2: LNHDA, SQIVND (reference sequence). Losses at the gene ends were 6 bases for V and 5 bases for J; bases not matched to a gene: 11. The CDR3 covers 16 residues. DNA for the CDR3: TGTGCCAGTAGCACGGGGGCTAGCGGGGGGAAGGAGACCCAGTACTTC. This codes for CASSTGASGGKETQYF.

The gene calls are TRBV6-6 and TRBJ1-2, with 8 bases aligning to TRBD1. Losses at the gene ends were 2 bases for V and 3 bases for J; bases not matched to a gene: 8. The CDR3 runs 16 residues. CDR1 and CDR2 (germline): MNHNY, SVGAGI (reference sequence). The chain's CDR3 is CASSYGPGGSDYGYTF. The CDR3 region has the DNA TGTGCCAGCAGTTACGGCCCAGGGGGCAGCGACTATGGCTACACCTTC.

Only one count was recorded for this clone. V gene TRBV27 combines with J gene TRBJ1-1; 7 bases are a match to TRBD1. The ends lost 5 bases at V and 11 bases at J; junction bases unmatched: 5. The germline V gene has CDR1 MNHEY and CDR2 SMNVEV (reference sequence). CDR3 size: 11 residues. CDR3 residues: CASSQGGTAFF. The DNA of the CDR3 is TGTGCCAGCAGTCAAGGGGGCACGGCTTTCTTT.

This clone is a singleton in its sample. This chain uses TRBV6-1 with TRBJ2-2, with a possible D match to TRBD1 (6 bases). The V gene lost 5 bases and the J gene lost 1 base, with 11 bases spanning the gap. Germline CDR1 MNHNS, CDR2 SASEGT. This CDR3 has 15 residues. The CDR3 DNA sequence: TGTGCCAGCAGTTGGACAGCCGAGAACACCGGGGAGCTGTTTTTT. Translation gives CASSWTAENTGELFF.

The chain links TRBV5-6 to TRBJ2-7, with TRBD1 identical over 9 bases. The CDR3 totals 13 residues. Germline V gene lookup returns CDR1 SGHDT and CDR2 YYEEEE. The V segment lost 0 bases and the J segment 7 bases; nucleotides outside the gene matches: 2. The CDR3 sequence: CASSLETGGEQYF. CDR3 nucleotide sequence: TGTGCCAGCAGCTTGGAGACAGGGGGAGAGCAGTACTTC.